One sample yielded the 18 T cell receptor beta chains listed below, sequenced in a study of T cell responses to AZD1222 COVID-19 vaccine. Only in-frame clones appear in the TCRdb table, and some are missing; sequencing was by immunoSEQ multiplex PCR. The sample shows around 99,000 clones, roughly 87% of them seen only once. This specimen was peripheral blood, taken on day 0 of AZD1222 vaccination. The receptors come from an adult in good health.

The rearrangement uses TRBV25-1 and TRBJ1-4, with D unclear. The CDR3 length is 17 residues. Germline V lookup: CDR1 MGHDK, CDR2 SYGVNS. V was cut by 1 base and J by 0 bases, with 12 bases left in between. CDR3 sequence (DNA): TGTGCCAGCAGTGAATTGGGCAGTCATTCAACTAATGAAAAACTGTTTTTT. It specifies CASSELGSHSTNEKLFF.

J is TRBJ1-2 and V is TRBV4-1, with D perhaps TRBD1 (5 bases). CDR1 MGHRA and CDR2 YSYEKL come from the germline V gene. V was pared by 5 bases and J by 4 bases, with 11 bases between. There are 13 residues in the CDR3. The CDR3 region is CASSGPRVYGYTF. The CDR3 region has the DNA TGCGCCAGCAGCGGGCCCAGGGTCTATGGCTACACCTTC.

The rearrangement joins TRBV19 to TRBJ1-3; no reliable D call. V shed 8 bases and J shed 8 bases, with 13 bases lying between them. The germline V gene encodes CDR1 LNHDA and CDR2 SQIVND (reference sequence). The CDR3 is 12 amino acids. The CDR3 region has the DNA TGTGCCAGTGGCCCCCAGGCAGACACCATATATTTT. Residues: CASGPQADTIYF.

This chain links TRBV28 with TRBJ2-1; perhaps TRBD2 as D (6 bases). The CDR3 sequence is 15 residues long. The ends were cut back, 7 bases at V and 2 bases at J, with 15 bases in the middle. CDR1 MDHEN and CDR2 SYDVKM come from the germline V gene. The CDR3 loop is CASILGTATYNEQFF. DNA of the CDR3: TGTGCCAGCATCCTCGGGACTGCAACCTACAATGAGCAGTTCTTC.

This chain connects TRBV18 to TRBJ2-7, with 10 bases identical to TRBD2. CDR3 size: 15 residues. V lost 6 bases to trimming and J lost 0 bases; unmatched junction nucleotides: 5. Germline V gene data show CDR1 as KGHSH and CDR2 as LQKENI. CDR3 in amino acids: CASSLSGGNSYEQYF. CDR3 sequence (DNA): TGTGCCAGCTCCCTTAGCGGGGGGAACTCCTACGAGCAGTACTTC.

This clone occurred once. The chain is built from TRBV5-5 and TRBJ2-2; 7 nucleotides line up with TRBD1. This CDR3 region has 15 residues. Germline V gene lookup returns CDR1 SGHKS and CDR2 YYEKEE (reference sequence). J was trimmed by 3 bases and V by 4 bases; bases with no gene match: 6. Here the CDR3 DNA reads TGTGCCAGCAGCCGAATGACAGGGCACACCGGGGAGCTGTTTTTT. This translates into CASSRMTGHTGELFF.

The DNA for the CDR3 is TGTGCCAGCAGCCAAGATCTAGCGGGAGGGTGGTACGAGCAGTACTTC. Its protein is CASSQDLAGGWYEQYF. The chain recombines TRBV3-1 (or the pseudogene TRBV3-2) with TRBJ2-7; TRBD2 aligns across 12 bases. Trimming removed 0 bases from V and 4 bases from J; junction bases left unmatched: 4. The CDR3 is 16 residues long. The germline gives CDR1 LGHDT, CDR2 YNNKEL (reference sequence).

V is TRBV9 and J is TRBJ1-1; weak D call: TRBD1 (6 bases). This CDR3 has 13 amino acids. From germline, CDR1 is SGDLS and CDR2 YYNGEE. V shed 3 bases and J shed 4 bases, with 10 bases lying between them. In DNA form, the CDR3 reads TGTGCCAGCAGCGAGGGGGGAGGCACTGAAGCTTTCTTT. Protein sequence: CASSEGGGTEAFF.

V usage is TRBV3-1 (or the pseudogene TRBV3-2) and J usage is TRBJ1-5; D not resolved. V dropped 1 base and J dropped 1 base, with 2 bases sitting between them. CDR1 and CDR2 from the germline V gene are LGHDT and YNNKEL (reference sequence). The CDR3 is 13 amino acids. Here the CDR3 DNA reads TGTGCCAGCAGCCAAGGGAGCAATCAGCCCCAGCATTTT. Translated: CASSQGSNQPQHF.

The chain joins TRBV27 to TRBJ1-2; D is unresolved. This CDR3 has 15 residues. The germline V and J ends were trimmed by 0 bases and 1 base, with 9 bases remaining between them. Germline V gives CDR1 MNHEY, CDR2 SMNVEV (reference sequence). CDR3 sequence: CASSLSSENNYGYTF. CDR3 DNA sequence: TGTGCCAGCAGTTTATCGTCAGAGAATAACTATGGCTACACCTTC.

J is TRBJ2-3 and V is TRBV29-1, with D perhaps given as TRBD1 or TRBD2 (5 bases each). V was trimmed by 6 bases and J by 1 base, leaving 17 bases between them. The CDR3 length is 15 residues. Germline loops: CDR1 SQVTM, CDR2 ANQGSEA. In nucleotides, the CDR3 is TGCAGCGTGCGACCCCGGGACGGAGGCACAGATACGCAGTATTTT. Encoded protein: CSVRPRDGGTDTQYF.

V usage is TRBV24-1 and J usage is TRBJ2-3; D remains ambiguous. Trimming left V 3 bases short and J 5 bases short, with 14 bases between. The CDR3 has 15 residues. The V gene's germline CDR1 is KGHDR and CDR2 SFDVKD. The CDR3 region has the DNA TGTGCCACCAGTGATGAGCGTCGGGCACAAGATACGCAGTATTTT. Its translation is CATSDERRAQDTQYF.

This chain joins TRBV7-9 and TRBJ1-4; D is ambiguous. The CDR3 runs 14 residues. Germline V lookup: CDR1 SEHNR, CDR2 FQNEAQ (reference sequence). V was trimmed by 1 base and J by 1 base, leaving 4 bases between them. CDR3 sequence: CASSLGGTNEKLFF. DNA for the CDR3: TGTGCCAGCAGCTTAGGGGGAACTAATGAAAAACTGTTTTTT.

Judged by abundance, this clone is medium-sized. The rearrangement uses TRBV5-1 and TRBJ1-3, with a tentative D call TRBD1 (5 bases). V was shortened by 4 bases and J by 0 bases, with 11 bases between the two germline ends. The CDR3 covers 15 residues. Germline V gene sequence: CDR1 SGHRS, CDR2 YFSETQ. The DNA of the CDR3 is TGCGCCAGCAGCCCGGGACTTTCCTCTGGAAACACCATATATTTT. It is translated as CASSPGLSSGNTIYF.

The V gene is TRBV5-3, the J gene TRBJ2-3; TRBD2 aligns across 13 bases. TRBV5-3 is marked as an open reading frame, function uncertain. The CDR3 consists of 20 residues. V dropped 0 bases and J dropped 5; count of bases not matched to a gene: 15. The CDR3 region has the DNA TGTGCCAGAAGCTTGGTGGTTTGGACTAGCGGGAGTAGGATTGGAGATACGCAGTATTTT. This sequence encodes CARSLVVWTSGSRIGDTQYF.

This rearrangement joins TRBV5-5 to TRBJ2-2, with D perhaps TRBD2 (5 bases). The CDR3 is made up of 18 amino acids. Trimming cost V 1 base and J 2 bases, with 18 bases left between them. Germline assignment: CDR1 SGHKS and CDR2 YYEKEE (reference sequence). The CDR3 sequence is CASSLLLAEGGNTGELFF. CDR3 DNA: TGTGCCAGCAGCTTGTTGTTGGCAGAGGGTGGTAACACCGGGGAGCTGTTTTTT.

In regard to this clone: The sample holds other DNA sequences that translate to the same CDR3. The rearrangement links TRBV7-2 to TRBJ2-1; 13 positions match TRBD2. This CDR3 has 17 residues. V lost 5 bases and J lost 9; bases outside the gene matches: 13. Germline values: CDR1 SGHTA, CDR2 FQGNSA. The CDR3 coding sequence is TGTGCCAGCAGCCCAATACCAACTAGCGGGGGGGCGGGTGAGCAGTTCTTC. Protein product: CASSPIPTSGGAGEQFF.

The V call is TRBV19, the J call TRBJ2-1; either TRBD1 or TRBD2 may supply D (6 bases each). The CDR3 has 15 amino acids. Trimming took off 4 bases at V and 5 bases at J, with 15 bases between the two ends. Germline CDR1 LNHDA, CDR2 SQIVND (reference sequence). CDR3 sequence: CASSTGEEWDNEQFF. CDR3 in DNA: TGTGCCAGTAGTACAGGGGAGGAATGGGACAATGAGCAGTTCTTC.